This T cell receptor beta chain was documented in a study of T-cell memory formation after mild COVID-19. Overall study: TCR clusters were mostly confined to one donor each.

Study observations and caveats: Largely, contracting CD4+ clones fell within CM and EM, and contracting CD8+ clones within EMRA. Contracting clones from day 15 to 85 had balanced CD4/CD8; later expanders favoured CD4+. Cross-reactive memory appears to have joined, as suggested by some responding clones showing up in pre-infection memory.

Trimming took 4 bases from V and 5 from J; bases not matched to a gene: 13. Germline CDR1 is LNHNV and CDR2 is YYDKDF (reference sequence). This CDR3 has 16 amino acids. A remark on this clonotype: Antigen specificity is unknown.

TCRdb re-called the 5' RACE reads with MiXCR, one entry per CDR3 protein. The sample consists of 350,000 to 500,000 distinct CDR3 sequences, 20% of them appearing once. The source material was PBMCs or a T cell subset sorted from them (not recorded which). This clonotype was obtained from an adult woman who had mild COVID-19 (a few samples of this study predate the infection). Cell type and time point are not known. The rearrangement links TRBV15 to TRBJ2-7; 8 bases fit TRBD1. The CDR3 is CATSKTRQGFWNEQYF. The CDR3 nucleotides are TGTGCCACCAGCAAAACCCGACAGGGGTTTTGGAACGAGCAGTACTTC.